The rows below give T cell receptor beta chains drawn from one sample of a study of shared clonotypes between healthy human individuals. Profiling relied on immunoSEQ multiplex PCR, and the TCRdb table lists in-frame clones only, not all of them. The table has 2 million to 2.5 million clones, almost 96% seen once; the top ten hold roughly 0.13%. Sequencing used naive CD4+ T cells sorted from blood. The receptors were gathered from a young man in good health. Each CDR3 is given with its conserved first and last residue. Fields, in order: D gene, clone size, J gene, V gene, CDR3 protein, CDR3 DNA. D genes are given only for firm matches. Size tells how often a clone was seen (once, few, many) or the class of an expanded clone, and some rows leave it out.

D gene: .
clone size: .
J gene: TRBJ1-5
V gene: TRBV7-9
CDR3 protein: CASSLQNIPGGNQPQHF
CDR3 DNA: TGTGCCAGCAGCTTACAAAACATACCAGGGGGCAATCAGCCCCAGCATTTT

D gene: .
clone size: .
J gene: TRBJ2-5
V gene: TRBV9
CDR3 protein: CASSVAATQETQYF
CDR3 DNA: TGTGCCAGCAGCGTAGCAGCGACCCAAGAGACCCAGTACTTC

D gene: .
clone size: .
J gene: TRBJ1-2
V gene: TRBV6-5
CDR3 protein: CASSYSSGSRAGGYTF
CDR3 DNA: TGTGCCAGCAGTTACTCGAGTGGTTCGAGGGCGGGAGGCTACACCTTC

D gene: .
clone size: few
J gene: TRBJ2-2
V gene: TRBV6-5
CDR3 protein: CASSDAGELFF
CDR3 DNA: TGTGCCAGCAGTGACGCCGGGGAGCTGTTTTTT

D gene: TRBD1
clone size: .
J gene: TRBJ1-1
V gene: TRBV18
CDR3 protein: CASSLGTVNTEAFF
CDR3 DNA: TGTGCCAGCTCACTTGGGACAGTGAACACTGAAGCTTTCTTT

D gene: .
clone size: .
J gene: TRBJ2-1
V gene: TRBV9
CDR3 protein: CASSLGDEQFF
CDR3 DNA: TGTGCCAGCAGTTTAGGGGATGAGCAGTTCTTC

D gene: TRBD2
clone size: .
J gene: TRBJ2-2
V gene: TRBV10-2
CDR3 protein: CASSELAGGTGELFF
CDR3 DNA: TGCGCCAGCAGTGAGTTAGCGGGAGGGACCGGGGAGCTGTTTTTT

D gene: TRBD2
clone size: .
J gene: TRBJ2-7
V gene: TRBV27
CDR3 protein: CASRALAGISYEQYF
CDR3 DNA: TGTGCCAGCAGGGCGCTAGCGGGAATATCCTACGAGCAGTACTTC

D gene: .
clone size: once
J gene: TRBJ2-6
V gene: TRBV6-1
CDR3 protein: CASSSYSGANVLTF
CDR3 DNA: TGTGCCAGCAGTAGCTATTCCGGGGCCAACGTCCTGACTTTC

D gene: .
clone size: .
J gene: TRBJ2-3
V gene: TRBV20-1
CDR3 protein: CSASMADTQYF
CDR3 DNA: TGCAGTGCTAGCATGGCAGATACGCAGTATTTT

D gene: .
clone size: .
J gene: TRBJ2-5
V gene: TRBV7-2
CDR3 protein: CASSRGQETQYF
CDR3 DNA: TGTGCCAGCAGTCGGGGTCAAGAGACCCAGTACTTC

D gene: .
clone size: .
J gene: TRBJ2-7
V gene: TRBV7-2
CDR3 protein: CASSPNILSYEQYF
CDR3 DNA: TGTGCCAGCAGCCCCAACATCCTCTCCTACGAGCAGTACTTC

D gene: TRBD2
clone size: .
J gene: TRBJ2-5
V gene: TRBV15
CDR3 protein: CATSRDSGPGLAGGGTKTQYF
CDR3 DNA: TGTGCCACCAGCAGAGATTCGGGACCGGGACTAGCGGGAGGTGGGACGAAGACCCAGTACTTC

D gene: .
clone size: .
J gene: TRBJ2-7
V gene: TRBV5-1
CDR3 protein: CASSLSQTGIEQYF
CDR3 DNA: TGCGCCAGCAGCTTGAGCCAGACGGGCATAGAGCAGTACTTC

D gene: .
clone size: .
J gene: TRBJ2-7
V gene: TRBV18
CDR3 protein: CASSPQGGAESFEQYF
CDR3 DNA: TGTGCCAGCTCACCACAGGGGGGGGCTGAGTCGTTCGAGCAGTACTTC

D gene: TRBD1
clone size: few
J gene: TRBJ1-2
V gene: TRBV6-5
CDR3 protein: CASSYARQGFGYTF
CDR3 DNA: TGTGCCAGCAGTTATGCCCGACAGGGCTTTGGCTACACCTTC

D gene: TRBD2
clone size: few
J gene: TRBJ2-1
V gene: TRBV5-1
CDR3 protein: CASSPESGGYNEQFF
CDR3 DNA: TGCGCCAGCAGCCCCGAGAGCGGGGGGTACAATGAGCAGTTCTTC

D gene: .
clone size: once
J gene: TRBJ2-7
V gene: TRBV5-1
CDR3 protein: CASSQASSWDPYEQYF
CDR3 DNA: TGCGCCAGCAGTCAGGCTTCTAGCTGGGACCCCTACGAGCAGTACTTC

D gene: .
clone size: .
J gene: TRBJ2-3
V gene: TRBV7-6
CDR3 protein: CASSLTVGTQYF
CDR3 DNA: TGTGCCAGCAGCTTAACCGTTGGTACGCAGTATTTT

D gene: .
clone size: once
J gene: TRBJ1-5
V gene: TRBV6-1
CDR3 protein: CASSGPTGGSNQPQHF
CDR3 DNA: TGTGCCAGCAGTGGGCCCACGGGGGGGAGCAATCAGCCCCAGCATTTT

D gene: .
clone size: .
J gene: TRBJ2-3
V gene: TRBV6-5
CDR3 protein: CASRTRDTQYF
CDR3 DNA: TGTGCCAGCAGAACTCGGGATACGCAGTATTTT

D gene: TRBD1
clone size: .
J gene: TRBJ2-7
V gene: TRBV5-8
CDR3 protein: CASSNDRVQYF
CDR3 DNA: TGTGCCAGCAGCAACGACAGGGTGCAGTACTTC

D gene: .
clone size: .
J gene: TRBJ2-5
V gene: TRBV18
CDR3 protein: CASSPTGETQYF
CDR3 DNA: TGTGCCAGCTCGCCCACGGGAGAGACCCAGTACTTC

D gene: TRBD2
clone size: .
J gene: TRBJ2-1
V gene: TRBV18
CDR3 protein: CASSPPGGGPSSEQFF
CDR3 DNA: TGTGCCAGCTCACCACCGGGCGGGGGGCCTTCTAGTGAGCAGTTCTTC

D gene: TRBD1
clone size: .
J gene: TRBJ1-6
V gene: TRBV27
CDR3 protein: CASSPGTGVYNSPLHF
CDR3 DNA: TGTGCCAGCAGTCCCGGGACAGGGGTCTATAATTCACCCCTCCACTTT

D gene: TRBD1
clone size: .
J gene: TRBJ1-4
V gene: TRBV7-2
CDR3 protein: CASSLDRATNEKLFF
CDR3 DNA: TGTGCCAGCAGCTTGGACAGGGCAACTAATGAAAAACTGTTTTTT

D gene: TRBD1
clone size: .
J gene: TRBJ1-1
V gene: TRBV10-2
CDR3 protein: CASRTGANTEAFF
CDR3 DNA: TGCGCCAGCAGGACAGGGGCGAACACTGAAGCTTTCTTT

D gene: .
clone size: .
J gene: TRBJ1-2
V gene: TRBV11-2
CDR3 protein: CASSFSSREITF
CDR3 DNA: TGTGCCAGCAGCTTTTCATCCAGGGAAATCACCTTC

D gene: TRBD2
clone size: .
J gene: TRBJ2-3
V gene: TRBV28
CDR3 protein: CASSFNLGIAGVTDTQYF
CDR3 DNA: TGTGCCAGCAGTTTTAACCTTGGGATAGCGGGGGTCACAGATACGCAGTATTTT

D gene: .
clone size: .
J gene: TRBJ2-3
V gene: TRBV21-1
CDR3 protein: CASSKQRLAGTDTQYF
CDR3 DNA: TGTGCCAGCAGCAAACAGCGACTAGCGGGAACAGATACGCAGTATTTT

D gene: .
clone size: .
J gene: TRBJ2-3
V gene: TRBV9
CDR3 protein: CASSVRQARTDTQYF
CDR3 DNA: TGTGCCAGCAGCGTAAGACAGGCCCGCACAGATACGCAGTATTTT

D gene: TRBD1
clone size: .
J gene: TRBJ1-3
V gene: TRBV5-1
CDR3 protein: CASSLAGQGSSGNTIYF
CDR3 DNA: TGCGCCAGCAGCTTGGCAGGACAGGGAAGCTCTGGAAACACCATATATTTT

D gene: .
clone size: .
J gene: TRBJ1-4
V gene: TRBV15
CDR3 protein: CATSRDTKLRGGTNEKLFF
CDR3 DNA: TGTGCCACCAGCAGAGATACGAAGCTTCGGGGGGGCACTAATGAAAAACTGTTTTTT

D gene: TRBD1
clone size: .
J gene: TRBJ1-5
V gene: TRBV2
CDR3 protein: CASSGRTGGDQPQHF
CDR3 DNA: TGTGCCAGCAGTGGCAGGACAGGGGGCGATCAGCCCCAGCATTTT

D gene: .
clone size: .
J gene: TRBJ1-1
V gene: TRBV7-2
CDR3 protein: CASSLDRGADTEAFF
CDR3 DNA: TGTGCCAGCAGCTTAGATCGGGGGGCGGACACTGAAGCTTTCTTT

D gene: .
clone size: .
J gene: TRBJ1-5
V gene: TRBV6-1
CDR3 protein: CASSPENSNQPQHF
CDR3 DNA: TGTGCCAGCAGCCCAGAGAATAGCAATCAGCCCCAGCATTTT

D gene: .
clone size: .
J gene: TRBJ2-2
V gene: TRBV7-2
CDR3 protein: CASSLSGVAGVRTGELFF
CDR3 DNA: TGTGCCAGCAGCCTCTCAGGCGTGGCAGGGGTTAGGACCGGGGAGCTGTTTTTT

D gene: TRBD1
clone size: .
J gene: TRBJ1-2
V gene: TRBV18
CDR3 protein: CASSLDRAYGYTF
CDR3 DNA: TGTGCCAGCTCTCTGGACAGGGCCTATGGCTACACCTTC

D gene: TRBD1
clone size: .
J gene: TRBJ1-2
V gene: TRBV2
CDR3 protein: CASRGQGAGYGYTF
CDR3 DNA: TGTGCCAGCAGAGGACAGGGGGCCGGCTATGGCTACACCTTC

D gene: .
clone size: .
J gene: TRBJ1-2
V gene: TRBV12-5
CDR3 protein: CASGLVNYGYTF
CDR3 DNA: TGTGCTAGTGGTTTGGTAAACTATGGCTACACCTTC

D gene: TRBD1
clone size: .
J gene: TRBJ2-7
V gene: TRBV9
CDR3 protein: CASSPGRDRSYEQYF
CDR3 DNA: TGTGCCAGCAGCCCGGGCCGGGACAGGTCCTACGAGCAGTACTTC

D gene: .
clone size: .
J gene: TRBJ2-2
V gene: TRBV27
CDR3 protein: CASSPQGTGELFF
CDR3 DNA: TGTGCCAGCAGTCCGCAGGGTACCGGGGAGCTGTTTTTT